This TCR beta chain was recovered during a study of T cell repertoires in cytomegalovirus infection. Study findings and constraints: The study identified carriers of CMV plus the relevant HLA from cumulative public TCR beta family frequency.

For this clonotype: Its antigen is unknown.

TCRdb processed the reads anew with MiXCR; each CDR3 protein has one entry. This table has about 400,000 distinct CDR3 sequences, around 18% appearing once. V dropped 7 bases and J dropped 2 bases, with 11 bases sitting between them. Germline loops: CDR1 SNHLY, CDR2 FYNNEI. This CDR3 has 13 residues. Sequencing was performed on PBMCs. The TCR sequence derives from a human donor in good health (CMV status not recorded). Some clones in this sample may be carry-over from other donors' samples. The V and J genes are TRBV2 and TRBJ1-2; possible D gene TRBD1, 6 bases. This chain's CDR3 is CASKGGENYGYTF. The CDR3 region has the DNA TGTGCCAGCAAGGGGGGTGAGAACTATGGCTACACCTTC.